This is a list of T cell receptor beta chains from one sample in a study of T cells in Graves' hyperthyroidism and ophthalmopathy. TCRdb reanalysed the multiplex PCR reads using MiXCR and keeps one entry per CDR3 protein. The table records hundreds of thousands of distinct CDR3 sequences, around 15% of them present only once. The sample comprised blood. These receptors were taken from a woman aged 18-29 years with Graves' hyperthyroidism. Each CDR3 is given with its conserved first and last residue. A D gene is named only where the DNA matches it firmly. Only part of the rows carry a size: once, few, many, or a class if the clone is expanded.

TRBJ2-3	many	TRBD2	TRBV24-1	TGTGCCACCAGTGATTTGTCTCCCAGCGGGACGGGAGATACGCAGTATTTT	CATSDLSPSGTGDTQYF
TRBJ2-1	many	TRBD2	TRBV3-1	TGTGCCAGCAGCGCCCTCGCGGGAGGGGGCAATGAGCAGTTCTTC	CASSALAGGGNEQFF
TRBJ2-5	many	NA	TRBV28	TGTGCCAGCAGTTTGAGCCCTAAAGAGACCCAGTACTTC	CASSLSPKETQYF
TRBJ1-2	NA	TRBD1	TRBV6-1	TGTGCCAGCAGAGAGGACAGGGCCAACTATGGCTACACCTTC	CASREDRANYGYTF
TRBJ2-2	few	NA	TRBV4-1	TGCGCCAGCAGCCAAACCGCAGGGATTACCGGGGAGCTGTTTTTT	CASSQTAGITGELFF
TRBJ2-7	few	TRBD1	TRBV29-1	TGCAGCGTTGGTCCTCCTCCACCCCAGGGGGCCTCCTACGAGCAGTACTTC	CSVGPPPPQGASYEQYF
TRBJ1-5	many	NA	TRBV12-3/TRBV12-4	TGTGCCAGCAGTTTGGCTCGCGCTCAGCCCCAGCATTTT	CASSLARAQPQHF
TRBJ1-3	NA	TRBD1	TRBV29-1	TGCAGCGTCGCGGGGGAACCGGGACAGATTAACTCTGGAAACACCATATATTTT	CSVAGEPGQINSGNTIYF
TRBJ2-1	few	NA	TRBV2	TGTGCCAGCAGGAGGGGCCTTGGAGGTAATGAGCAGTTCTTC	CASRRGLGGNEQFF
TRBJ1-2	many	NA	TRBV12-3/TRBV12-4	TGTGCCAGCAGTTTAACCAGGTCTCCCAACTATGGCTACACCTTC	CASSLTRSPNYGYTF
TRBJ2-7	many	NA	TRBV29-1	TGCAGCGTCTTGGACAGCTACGAGCAGTACTTC	CSVLDSYEQYF
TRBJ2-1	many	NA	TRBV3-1	TGTGCCAGCAGCCAAGCTTTCAGGTCGACTCCACGGGACAATGAGCAGTTCTTC	CASSQAFRSTPRDNEQFF
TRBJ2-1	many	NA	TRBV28	TGTGCCAGCAGTTTCGGTCGCCGAAGCTCCTACAATGAGCAGTTCTTC	CASSFGRRSSYNEQFF
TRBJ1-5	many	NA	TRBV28	TGTGCCAGCAGTTTAGAGCAAAATCAGCCCCAGCATTTT	CASSLEQNQPQHF
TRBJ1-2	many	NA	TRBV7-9	TGTGCCAGCAGCCCACCGAGAACTTTAAAGGATGGCTACACCTTC	CASSPPRTLKDGYTF
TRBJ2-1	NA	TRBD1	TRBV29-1	TGCAGCGTTGCAGGGGACAGGGGCGGCTCCTACAATGAGCAGTTCTTC	CSVAGDRGGSYNEQFF
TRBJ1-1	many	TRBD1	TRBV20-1	TGCAGTGCCAAGACAGGGGGGGACACTGAAGCTTTCTTT	CSAKTGGDTEAFF
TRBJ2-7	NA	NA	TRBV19	TGTGCCAGTAGTGCACTGGGATTGACCTACGAGCAGTACTTC	CASSALGLTYEQYF
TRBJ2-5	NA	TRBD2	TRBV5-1	TGCGCCAGCTCGACTAGCGGGAGTCTCCAAGAGACCCAGTACTTC	CASSTSGSLQETQYF
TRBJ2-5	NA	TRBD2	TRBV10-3	TGTGCCATCAGCGGACTAGCGGGACTGGAGACCCAGTACTTC	CAISGLAGLETQYF
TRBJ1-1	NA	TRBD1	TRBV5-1	TGCGCCAGCAGCTTGACAGGGGGGAACTTGAACACTGAAGCTTTCTTT	CASSLTGGNLNTEAFF
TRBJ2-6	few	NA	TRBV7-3	TGTGCCAGTGGCCCCGGGCTCTCTGGGGCCAACGTCCTGACTTTC	CASGPGLSGANVLTF
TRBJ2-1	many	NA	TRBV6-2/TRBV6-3	TGTGCCAGCAGTTACGACCGGACTCGAAAAGACAATGAGCAGTTCTTC	CASSYDRTRKDNEQFF
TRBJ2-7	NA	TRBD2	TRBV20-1	TGCAGTGTGGTGGGGGGACAGGGACCGACTAGCGGGAGGGCATACGAGCAGTACTTC	CSVVGGQGPTSGRAYEQYF
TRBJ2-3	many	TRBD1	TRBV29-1	TGCAGCGTTGAAAGACAGGGGACAGATACGCAGTATTTT	CSVERQGTDTQYF
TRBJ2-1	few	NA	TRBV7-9	TGTGCCAGCACCTCCAGGGTCTGGAATGAGCAGTTCTTC	CASTSRVWNEQFF
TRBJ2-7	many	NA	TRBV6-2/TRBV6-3	TGTGCCAGCAGCCGCGCGGGCTCCACGGGCGAGCAGTACTTC	CASSRAGSTGEQYF
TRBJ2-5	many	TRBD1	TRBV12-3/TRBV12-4	TGTGCCAGCAGCCGGGACAGTGAGACCCAGTACTTC	CASSRDSETQYF
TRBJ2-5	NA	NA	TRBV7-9	TGTGCCAGCAGCTTAGCGCTAAATGGGGAGACCCAGTACTTC	CASSLALNGETQYF
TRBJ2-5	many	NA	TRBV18	TGTGCCAGCTCAGGACTACAAGAGACCCAGTACTTC	CASSGLQETQYF
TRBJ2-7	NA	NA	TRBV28	TGTGCCACCTCCAGGGTCCGTTACGGGAGAGCCCTTTACGAGCAGTACTTC	CATSRVRYGRALYEQYF
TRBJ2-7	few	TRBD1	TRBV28	TGTGCCAGCAGGGGACAGGGGAGGCTTTACGAGCAGTACTTC	CASRGQGRLYEQYF
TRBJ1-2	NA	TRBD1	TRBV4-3	TGCGCCAGCAGCCAAGATCATAAGGGGGCAATTGGCTACACCTTC	CASSQDHKGAIGYTF
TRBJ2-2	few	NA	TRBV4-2	TGTGCCAGCAGCCAAGACGGGTGGGGGTCAGACACCGGGGAGCTGTTTTTT	CASSQDGWGSDTGELFF
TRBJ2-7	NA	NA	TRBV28	TGTGCCAGCAGTCTTTTAGCGGCCTTCTGCGAGCAGTACTTC	CASSLLAAFCEQYF
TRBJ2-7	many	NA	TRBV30	TGTGCCCGGGGGACGGCTGGCTACGAGCAGTACTTC	CARGTAGYEQYF
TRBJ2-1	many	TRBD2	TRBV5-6	TGTGCCAGCAGCTTGGGCGGGAGCGGGAATGAGCAGTTCTTC	CASSLGGSGNEQFF
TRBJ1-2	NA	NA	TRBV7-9	TGTGCCAGCAGCTCAAATACACAGGGCGACGCGCGTGGCTACACCTTC	CASSSNTQGDARGYTF
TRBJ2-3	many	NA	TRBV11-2	TGTGCCAGCAGCAGGGACACCGGCACAGATACGCAGTATTTT	CASSRDTGTDTQYF
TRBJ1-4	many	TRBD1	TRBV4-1	TGCGCCAGCAGCGCTTTAGGGGGCGGTAATGAAAAACTGTTTTTT	CASSALGGGNEKLFF
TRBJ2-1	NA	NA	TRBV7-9	TGTGCCAGCAGTCAGCAGTTCTTC	CASSQQFF
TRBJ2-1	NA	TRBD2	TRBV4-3	TGCGCCAGCAGTTGGACTAGCGCTCACTACAATGAGCAGTTCTTC	CASSWTSAHYNEQFF
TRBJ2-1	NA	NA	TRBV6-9	TGTGCCGGCAGTTACCTTGCGGATGAGCAGTTCTTC	CAGSYLADEQFF
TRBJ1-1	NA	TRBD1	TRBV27	TGTGCCAGCAGTTTAGACGACAGGGGTTACACTGAAGCTTTCTTT	CASSLDDRGYTEAFF
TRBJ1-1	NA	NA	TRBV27	TGTGCCAGCAGTTTACAGGCCGATAACACTGAAGCTTTCTTT	CASSLQADNTEAFF
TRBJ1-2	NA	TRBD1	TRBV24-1	TGTGCCACCAGTGACACCCGACAGGGGAGGCATGGCTACACCTTC	CATSDTRQGRHGYTF
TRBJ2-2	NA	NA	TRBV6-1	TGTGCCAGCAGAACGGGGCACACCGGGGAGCTGTTTTTT	CASRTGHTGELFF
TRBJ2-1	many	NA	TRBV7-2	TGTGCCAGCAGCCTTGGACCCGGGACCTACAATGAGCAGTTCTTC	CASSLGPGTYNEQFF
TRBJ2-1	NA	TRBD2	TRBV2	TGTGCCAGCAGGGGGACTAGCGGACTCGGACCGAAAAATGAGCAGTTCTTC	CASRGTSGLGPKNEQFF
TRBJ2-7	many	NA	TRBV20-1	TGCAGTGCTAGAGATCTGTTGGGGGGAGTCTACGAGCAGTACTTC	CSARDLLGGVYEQYF
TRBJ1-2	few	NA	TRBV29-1	TGCAGCGTTTATGACACGTTATATGGCTACACCTTC	CSVYDTLYGYTF
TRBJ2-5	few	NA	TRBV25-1	TGTGCCAGCACACCGCCAGTGAGTGCGACCCAGTACTTC	CASTPPVSATQYF